Each of the 22 T cell receptor beta chains below was sequenced from the same sample in a study of human versus mouse CDR3 diversity and MHC coevolution. Some clones are missing from TCRdb's copy, which holds only in-frame ones; the method was immunoSEQ multiplex PCR. The sample includes tens of thousands of clones, roughly 95% seen only once; the top ten take around 1.3%. The sequenced material came from naive CD4+ T cells from blood. Subset in this sample: CD45RO-negative CD62L-positive naive CD4 T cells. All receptors come from a person between 30 and 69 years old in good health.

The CDR3 DNA is TGTGCCAGCAGCAAGACAGGGATGAACACTGAAGCTTTCTTT. Translating gives CASSKTGMNTEAFF. The chain has TRBV7-2 and TRBJ1-1, with 7 bases fitting TRBD1. With V trimmed by 5 bases and J by 0 bases, 3 bases remained unmatched. Looked up from germline, CDR1 is SGHTA and CDR2 is FQGNSA. This CDR3 is 14 amino acids long.

This chain joins TRBV11-2 and TRBJ2-1; TRBD2 aligns across 13 bases. V was pared by 5 bases and J by 8 bases, with 3 bases of the junction left unmatched. The CDR3 is made up of 14 amino acids. The germline CDR1 and CDR2 sequences are SGHAT and FQNNGV. The CDR3 loop reads CASSRLAGGHEQFF. CDR3 DNA: TGTGCCAGCAGCCGACTAGCGGGGGGTCATGAGCAGTTCTTC.

The chain joins TRBV9 to TRBJ2-7; TRBD2 matches at 8 bases. CDR1 SGDLS and CDR2 YYNGEE come from the germline V gene. V gave up 1 base and J gave up 4 bases; unmatched junction bases: 4. The CDR3 totals 14 residues. CDR3 sequence reads: CASSVSSSGYEQYF. The CDR3 DNA follows: TGTGCCAGCAGCGTATCGTCTAGCGGGTACGAGCAGTACTTC.

This clone turned up a few times. This chain uses TRBV10-1 with TRBJ1-5; 7 bases fit TRBD1. CDR1 is WNHNN, CDR2 SYGVQD, per germline (reference sequence). Trimming at V came to 3 bases and at J to 6 bases, leaving 14 bases not matched to a gene. This CDR3 contains 17 residues. The CDR3 sequence is CASSDDRVTRKGQPQHF. CDR3 DNA sequence: TGCGCCAGCAGTGATGACAGGGTGACCCGTAAAGGTCAGCCCCAGCATTTT.

This chain links TRBV5-6 with TRBJ2-2; D remains unclear. The V end was cut by 4 bases, the J end by 0 bases, with 10 bases between. The CDR3 sequence is 15 residues long. Germline CDR1 is SGHDT and CDR2 is YYEEEE. The CDR3 sequence: CASSATQSNTGELFF. For the CDR3, the DNA is TGTGCCAGCAGCGCCACACAATCGAACACCGGGGAGCTGTTTTTT.

This chain joins TRBV7-9 and TRBJ2-3, with 10 bases identical to TRBD2. CDR3 length: 15 amino acids. Looked up from germline, CDR1 is SEHNR and CDR2 is FQNEAQ (reference sequence). V was pared by 5 bases and J by 1 base, with 3 bases of the junction left unmatched. The DNA of the CDR3 is TGTGCCAGCAGCCCGGGGACTAGCGGCACAGATACGCAGTATTTT. Protein product: CASSPGTSGTDTQYF.

The rearrangement joins TRBV14 to TRBJ1-2; TRBD1 is a possible D gene (6 bases). Trimming left V 0 bases short and J 4 bases short, with 9 bases between. Germline lookup yields CDR1 SGHDN and CDR2 FVKESK. The CDR3 has 14 amino acids. CDR3 in amino acids: CASSQEVGAYGYTF. The CDR3 DNA follows: TGTGCCAGCAGCCAAGAGGTGGGGGCCTATGGCTACACCTTC.

V and J are TRBV30 and TRBJ1-3; D is unclear. The CDR3 is made up of 15 amino acids. Trimming removed 3 bases from V and 0 bases from J, with 12 bases in between. From germline, CDR1 is GTSNPN and CDR2 SVGIG (reference sequence). This CDR3 reads CAWRMNNLSGNTIYF. CDR3 sequence (DNA): TGTGCCTGGAGAATGAACAATCTCTCTGGAAACACCATATATTTT.

This rearrangement joins TRBV18 to TRBJ1-5; D uncertain. Germline CDR1 is KGHSH and CDR2 is LQKENI. Trimming took off 0 bases at V and 1 base at J, with 7 bases between the two ends. The CDR3 extends over 15 amino acids. CDR3 DNA: TGTGCCAGCTCACCACCATCAGTAAGCAATCAGCCCCAGCATTTT. Its protein product is CASSPPSVSNQPQHF. The full variable domain, with the rest looked up from reference TRBV18 and TRBJ1-5, is NAGVMQNPRHLVRRRGQEARLRCSPMKGHSHVYWYRQLPEEGLKFMVYLQKENIIDESGMPKERFSAEFPKEGPSILRIQQVVRGDSAAYFCASSPPSVSNQPQHFGDGTRLSIL.

This clone was recorded once. The chain couples TRBV7-2 to TRBJ2-2; 8 bases line up with TRBD1. CDR3 length: 17 amino acids. Unmatched junction bases numbered 15, after V lost 5 bases and J lost 7 bases. The germline gives CDR1 SGHTA, CDR2 FQGNSA. As DNA, the CDR3 is TGTGCCAGCAGCCAGGCGGCGCAGGGGGCGCAAGTCGGGGAGCTGTTTTTT. This codes for CASSQAAQGAQVGELFF.

Only one count was recorded for this clone. V is TRBV25-1 and J is TRBJ2-1; 9 nucleotides line up with TRBD1. Germline assignment: CDR1 MGHDK and CDR2 SYGVNS. V was clipped by 3 bases and J by 4 bases; unmatched bases: 4. The CDR3 is made up of 15 amino acids. The CDR3 reads CASSDDRGLYNEQFF. The CDR3 DNA reads as TGTGCCAGCAGTGACGACAGGGGGTTATACAATGAGCAGTTCTTC.

The chain recombines TRBV28 with TRBJ2-7, with D perhaps TRBD1 (6 bases). CDR3 length: 16 amino acids. Germline CDR1 reads MDHEN; CDR2 reads SYDVKM. V lost 6 bases to trimming and J lost 5 bases, with 23 bases between them. The DNA for the CDR3 is TGTGCCAGCAGCCCAGTAGGCTTCAGGGGCCTCCACGAGCAGTACTTC. It translates to CASSPVGFRGLHEQYF. The full variable domain, with the rest looked up from reference TRBV28 and TRBJ2-7, is DVKVTQSSRYLVKRTGEKVFLECVQDMDHENMFWYRQDPGLGLRLIYFSYDVKMKEKGDIPEGYSVSREKKERFSLILESASTNQTSMYLCASSPVGFRGLHEQYFGPGTRLTVT.

The gene calls are TRBV11-1 and TRBJ2-7, with D perhaps matching TRBD2 (7 bases). The CDR3 loop spans 14 amino acids. The germline gives CDR1 SGHAT, CDR2 FQDESV (reference sequence). Trimming removed 2 bases from V and 6 bases from J, with 14 bases in between. CDR3 sequence (DNA): TGTGCCAGCAGCTTACCTTTAGGGGGGGCCGAGCAGTACTTC. The encoded protein is CASSLPLGGAEQYF.

As DNA, the CDR3 is TGTGCCTCTACCAACAGGGGGCCTTACAATGAGCAGTTCTTC. It encodes CASTNRGPYNEQFF. The chain employs TRBV10-3 and TRBJ2-1; TRBD1 agrees at 9 bases. The germline V gene encodes CDR1 ENHRY and CDR2 SYGVKD. Losses at the gene ends were 11 bases for V and 4 bases for J; bases not matched to a gene: 9. CDR3 length: 14 residues.

This chain links TRBV5-1 with TRBJ1-4; the D gene is possibly TRBD1 (5 bases). Germline assignment: CDR1 SGHRS and CDR2 YFSETQ. V was cut by 4 bases and J by 10 bases, with 17 bases left in between. CDR3 length equals 14 residues. The chain's CDR3 is CASSQGHGEGKLFF. The CDR3 DNA follows: TGCGCCAGCAGCCAAGGACACGGGGAGGGAAAACTGTTTTTT.

This rearrangement joins TRBV7-3 to TRBJ2-1, with 10 bases aligning to TRBD2. Trimming at V came to 5 bases and at J to 1 base, leaving 5 bases not matched to a gene. Germline assignment: CDR1 SGHTA and CDR2 FQGTGA. This CDR3 is 16 amino acids long. This CDR3 is CASSGIAGGSYNEQFF. As DNA, the CDR3 is TGTGCCAGCAGCGGCATAGCGGGGGGATCCTACAATGAGCAGTTCTTC.

This chain uses TRBV25-1 with TRBJ2-6; D is unclear. Germline V CDR1 and CDR2: MGHDK, SYGVNS. This CDR3 has 16 amino acids. V was clipped by 5 bases and J by 0 bases, with 11 bases between them. CDR3 bases: TGTGCCAGCAGTTTTAGACACCTCTCTGGGGCCAACGTCCTGACTTTC. Translated, it gives CASSFRHLSGANVLTF.

This rearrangement joins TRBV28 to TRBJ2-7, with no clear D. Trimming pared 6 bases from V and 0 bases from J, leaving 9 bases between. Looked up from germline, CDR1 is MDHEN and CDR2 is SYDVKM. There are 13 residues in the CDR3. Here the CDR3 DNA reads TGTGCCAGCAGCTGGGCGTCCTCCTACGAGCAGTACTTC. It translates to CASSWASSYEQYF. The complete variable domain, with remaining parts taken from reference TRBV28 and TRBJ2-7, reads DVKVTQSSRYLVKRTGEKVFLECVQDMDHENMFWYRQDPGLGLRLIYFSYDVKMKEKGDIPEGYSVSREKKERFSLILESASTNQTSMYLCASSWASSYEQYFGPGTRLTVT.

V and J are TRBV19 and TRBJ1-1, with D possibly TRBD1 on 6 matching bases. This CDR3 spans 14 amino acids. Germline values: CDR1 LNHDA, CDR2 SQIVND (reference sequence). The ends were cut back, 1 base at V and 1 base at J, with 7 bases in the middle. The CDR3 nucleotides are TGTGCCAGTAGTATAGTACAGGGGAACACTGAAGCTTTCTTT. As protein: CASSIVQGNTEAFF.

V is TRBV6-5 and J is TRBJ2-7, with 8 bases lining up with TRBD2. V shed 5 bases, J shed 6 bases, and the junction held 9 bases outside the gene matches. CDR3 length: 14 residues. Germline assignment: CDR1 MNHEY and CDR2 SVGAGI. CDR3 amino acids: CASSDLPGGGEQYF. The CDR3 DNA is TGTGCCAGCAGTGATCTTCCGGGAGGGGGCGAGCAGTACTTC.

This chain connects TRBV5-1 to TRBJ2-7; D not certain. The CDR3 is 13 amino acids. Trimming left V 0 bases short and J 1 base short, with 5 bases between. Germline CDR1 SGHRS, CDR2 YFSETQ. CDR3 sequence reads: CASSLARSYEQYF. The CDR3 DNA reads as TGCGCCAGCAGCTTGGCCCGTTCCTACGAGCAGTACTTC.

The chain couples TRBV5-1 to TRBJ2-7; 9 nucleotides align to TRBD1. V gave up 4 bases and J gave up 7 bases; unmatched junction bases: 12. This CDR3 is 15 amino acids long. Germline V gives CDR1 SGHRS, CDR2 YFSETQ. The CDR3 spells CASSPPLGQGGEQYF. The CDR3 bases are TGCGCCAGCAGCCCTCCCCTGGGACAGGGCGGGGAGCAGTACTTC.